Following are 17 T cell receptor beta chains from one sample sequenced in a study of blood T cells in healthy people across ages. A sample-barcoded 5' primer and a J-beta primer mix were used in a second PCR of roughly 6 to 11 cycles. TCRdb reanalysed the 5' RACE reads using MiXCR and keeps one entry per CDR3 protein. The profile shows 800,000 to 900,000 distinct CDR3 sequences, approximately 67% of them singletons. Material: blood. These receptors came from a man younger than 45 in good health.

This clonotype was counted once. CDR3 nucleotides: TGTGCCAGCAGTGAAAGTAACAGGGGGAAAGCTTTCTTT. Its translation is CASSESNRGKAFF. This chain links TRBV25-1 with TRBJ1-1, with TRBD1 matching over 8 bases. Trimming at V came to 2 bases and at J to 9 bases, leaving 5 bases not matched to a gene. This CDR3 is 13 amino acids long. Germline V CDR1 and CDR2: MGHDK, SYGVNS.

V is TRBV5-5 and J is TRBJ2-5; 7 bases match TRBD2. TRBJ2-7 matches the DNA end more closely, so the J call is doubtful. From germline, CDR1 is SGHKS and CDR2 YYEKEE (reference sequence). CDR3 size: 15 residues. This CDR3 reads CASSSLPGGRNEQYF. The CDR3 nucleotides are TGTGCCAGCAGCTCACTCCCGGGGGGAAGGAACGAGCAGTACTTC.

The V and J genes are TRBV29-1 and TRBJ2-1; maybe TRBD2 (6 bases). Between the trimmed V and J ends, which lost 7 bases and 8 bases, there was a span of 15 bases. The CDR3 is made up of 12 amino acids. Germline V gene sequence: CDR1 SQVTM, CDR2 ANQGSEA. In DNA form, the CDR3 reads TGCAGCGGATTAGCGGAATTGGATGAGCAGTTCTTC. Amino acid sequence: CSGLAELDEQFF.

On this clonotype: The junction and the germline gene differ at one end; a read error may be behind it. The chain uses TRBV15 and TRBJ2-7, with D tentatively TRBD1 (5 bases). Germline CDR1 LNHNV, CDR2 YYDKDF (reference sequence). This CDR3 spans 13 amino acids. CDR3 DNA sequence: TGTACCACCAGCAGGGATTTTCCCTACGAGCAGTACTTC. It is translated as CTTSRDFPYEQYF.

This clonotype is a singleton in its sample. The chain uses TRBV24-1 and TRBJ1-2; weak D call: TRBD1 (5 bases). Trimming removed 2 bases from V and 4 bases from J, with 13 bases in between. The CDR3 totals 15 residues. CDR1 and CDR2 (germline): KGHDR, SFDVKD. CDR3 region: CATSDSRGTIYGYTF. The CDR3 DNA reads as TGTGCCACCAGTGATTCGCGGGGGACCATCTATGGCTACACCTTC.

The chain is built from TRBV5-1 and TRBJ2-4; 9 bases fit TRBD1. Germline-derived CDR1 and CDR2 are SGHRS and YFSETQ. V shed 4 bases, J shed 13 bases, and the junction held 12 bases outside the gene matches. This CDR3 is built from 14 residues. CDR3 sequence: CASSPGDREVQQYF. The CDR3, as DNA: TGCGCCAGCAGCCCCGGGGACAGGGAAGTGCAGCAGTACTTC.

The rearrangement links TRBV10-3 to TRBJ2-5, with no clear D. The CDR3 consists of 12 residues. Germline CDR1 and CDR2: ENHRY and SYGVKD. Deletions cut 8 bases from V and 2 bases from J, with 9 bases between. CDR3 protein: CAIGRDQETQYF. The DNA for the CDR3 is TGTGCCATCGGAAGAGATCAAGAGACCCAGTACTTC.

In this sample, this clonotype turned up many times. V and J are TRBV27 and TRBJ2-5; perhaps TRBD1 as D (5 bases). Trimming shortened V by 5 bases and J by 5 bases, and 12 bases separated the two germline ends. CDR1 MNHEY and CDR2 SMNVEV come from the germline V gene (reference sequence). This CDR3 contains 13 residues. CDR3 coding DNA: TGTGCCAGCAGTCCTAGGGGTGGTGAGACCCAGTACTTC. Protein: CASSPRGGETQYF.

This clonotype showed up just a few times. The J gene is TRBJ1-5, the V gene TRBV2, with no clear D. The germline V and J ends were trimmed by 6 bases and 5 bases, with 11 bases remaining between them. Germline values: CDR1 SNHLY, CDR2 FYNNEI. This CDR3 contains 13 residues. Here the CDR3 DNA reads TGTGCCAGCAGCCGCGGGAGTTATCAGCCCCAGCATTTT. Translated, it gives CASSRGSYQPQHF.

The rearrangement joins TRBV11-2 to TRBJ1-4; D is uncertain. Germline loops: CDR1 SGHAT, CDR2 FQNNGV. The CDR3 runs to 15 residues. Between the trimmed V and J ends, which lost 5 bases and 2 bases, there was a span of 12 bases. The CDR3 DNA reads as TGTGCCAGCAGCCCACACAGAAGGACTAATGAAAAACTGTTTTTT. Translated, it gives CASSPHRRTNEKLFF. Combining the CDR3 with reference TRBV11-2 and TRBJ1-4 gives the whole variable domain EAGVAQSPRYKIIEKRQSVAFWCNPISGHATLYWYQQILGQGPKLLIQFQNNGVVDDSQLPKDRFSAERLKGVDSTLKIQPAKLEDSAVYLCASSPHRRTNEKLFFGSGTQLSVL.

This clonotype was seen once. Written as DNA, the CDR3 is TGTGCCAGCAGCTCCGGGAGCTATGAGCAGTTCTTC. This codes for CASSSGSYEQFF. The chain recombines TRBV28 with TRBJ2-1; D is perhaps TRBD2 (6 bases). This CDR3 spans 12 amino acids. Germline CDR1 reads MDHEN; CDR2 reads SYDVKM. Trimming removed 6 bases at V and 8 bases at J, with 11 bases between.

The rearrangement links TRBV29-1 to TRBJ2-1; D remains ambiguous. The germline gives CDR1 SQVTM, CDR2 ANQGSEA. Trimming pared 6 bases from V and 8 bases from J, leaving 17 bases between. The CDR3 is made up of 13 amino acids. This CDR3 is CSVLDPKGYEQFF. The CDR3 DNA follows: TGCAGCGTCCTAGACCCCAAAGGGTATGAGCAGTTCTTC.

This chain connects TRBV12-3 or TRBV12-4 to TRBJ1-2; D is unresolved. The length of the CDR3 is 12 residues. V lost 4 bases and J 5 bases, leaving 8 bases between the germline ends. The CDR3 DNA follows: TGTGCCAGCAGTTCTATAGGTTATGGCTACACCTTC. Its protein product is CASSSIGYGYTF.

The chain links TRBV10-3 to TRBJ2-5, with D possibly matching TRBD2 (5 bases). The CDR3 runs to 14 residues. Germline V lookup: CDR1 ENHRY, CDR2 SYGVKD. V gave up 0 bases and J gave up 5 bases, with 10 bases separating them. The CDR3 nucleotides read TGTGCCATCAGTGAGTCGGCGGGTTGGGAGACCCAGTACTTC. Protein: CAISESAGWETQYF.

The table lists this clonotype with a few counts. V gene TRBV7-2 combines with J gene TRBJ2-3; D unresolved. V was trimmed by 5 bases and J by 5 bases, leaving 14 bases between them. The CDR3 covers 14 residues. Germline V lookup: CDR1 SGHTA, CDR2 FQGNSA. The CDR3 protein is CASSPEYPKDTQYF. CDR3 in DNA: TGTGCCAGCAGCCCCGAATATCCTAAAGATACGCAGTATTTT.

The chain joins TRBV24-1 to TRBJ1-5; TRBD1 matches at 7 bases. The CDR3 totals 14 residues. V lost 0 bases, J lost 6 bases, and 1 base stayed unmatched. CDR1 is KGHDR and CDR2 is SFDVKD in the germline V gene. CDR3 sequence reads: CATSDLSGGQPQHF. CDR3 coding DNA: TGTGCCACCAGTGATTTGTCAGGGGGTCAGCCCCAGCATTTT.

The genes are TRBV25-1 and TRBJ1-4; D ambiguous. The CDR3 length is 11 residues. The ends were cut back, 4 bases at V and 8 bases at J, with 5 bases in the middle. Looked up from germline, CDR1 is MGHDK and CDR2 is SYGVNS. CDR3 in amino acids: CASSGIEKLFF. CDR3 bases: TGTGCCAGCAGTGGAATCGAAAAACTGTTTTTT.